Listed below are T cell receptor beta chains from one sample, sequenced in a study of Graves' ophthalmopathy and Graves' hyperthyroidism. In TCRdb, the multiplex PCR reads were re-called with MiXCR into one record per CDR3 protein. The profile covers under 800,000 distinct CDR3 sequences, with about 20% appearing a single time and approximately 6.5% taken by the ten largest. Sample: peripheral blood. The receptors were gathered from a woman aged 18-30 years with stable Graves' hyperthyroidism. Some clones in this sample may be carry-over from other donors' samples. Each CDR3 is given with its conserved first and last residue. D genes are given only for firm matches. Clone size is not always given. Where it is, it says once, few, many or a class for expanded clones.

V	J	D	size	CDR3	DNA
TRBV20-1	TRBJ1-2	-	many	CSARAWEEGYTF	TGCAGTGCTCGAGCATGGGAGGAGGGCTACACCTTC
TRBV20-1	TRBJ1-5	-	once	CSAMLDRHSSPQHF	TGCAGTGCCATGCTCGACAGGCACTCGTCGCCCCAGCATTTT
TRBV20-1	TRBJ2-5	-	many	CSAWDTDQETQYF	TGCAGTGCCTGGGACACAGACCAAGAGACCCAGTACTTC
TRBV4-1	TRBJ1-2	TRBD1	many	CASSLTWGQANYGYTF	TGCGCCAGCAGCCTTACATGGGGACAGGCCAATTACGGCTACACCTTC
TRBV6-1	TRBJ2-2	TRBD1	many	CASSRGPVNTGELFF	TGTGCCAGCAGCAGGGGGCCGGTGAACACCGGGGAGCTGTTTTTT
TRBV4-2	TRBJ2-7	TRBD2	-	CVCSPRWAGGSYEQYF	TGTGTCTGCAGCCCCCGTTGGGCGGGAGGGTCCTACGAGCAGTACTTC
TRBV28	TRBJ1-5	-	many	CASTVTGNQPQHF	TGTGCCAGCACTGTGACAGGCAATCAGCCCCAGCATTTT
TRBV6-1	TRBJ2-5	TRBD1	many	CASSAWDSQETQYF	TGTGCCAGCAGTGCGTGGGACAGCCAAGAGACCCAGTACTTC
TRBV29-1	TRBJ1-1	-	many	CSVEGLAGNTEAFF	TGCAGCGTGGAGGGGCTGGCGGGGAACACTGAAGCTTTCTTT
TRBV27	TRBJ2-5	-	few	CASSLGRQQTQYF	TGTGCCAGCAGTTTAGGGCGTCAGCAGACCCAGTACTTC
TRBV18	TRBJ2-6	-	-	CASSPTASSGANVLTF	TGTGCCAGCTCACCTACAGCGTCCTCTGGGGCCAACGTCCTGACTTTC
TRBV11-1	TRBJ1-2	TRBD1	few	CASSFLDRAQDYGYTF	TGTGCCAGCAGCTTTTTAGACAGGGCACAGGACTATGGCTACACCTTC
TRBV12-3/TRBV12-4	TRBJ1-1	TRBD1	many	CASSPGQGIGAEAFF	TGTGCCAGCAGTCCCGGACAGGGGATTGGGGCTGAAGCTTTCTTT
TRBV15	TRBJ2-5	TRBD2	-	CATSVTSGGYETQYF	TGTGCCACCAGCGTAACTAGCGGGGGCTATGAGACCCAGTACTTC
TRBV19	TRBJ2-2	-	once	CASSIWAVLQSGELFF	TGTGCCAGTAGTATTTGGGCAGTCCTACAGTCCGGGGAGCTGTTTTTT
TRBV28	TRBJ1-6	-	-	CASSLPLSSYNSPLHF	TGTGCCAGCAGTTTACCTCTAAGCTCCTATAATTCACCCCTCCACTTT
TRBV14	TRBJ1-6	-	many	CASSQRPNSPLHF	TGTGCCAGCAGCCAGCGCCCCAATTCACCCCTCCACTTT
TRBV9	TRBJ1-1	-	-	CASSHGVATEAFF	TGTGCCAGCAGCCACGGGGTCGCCACTGAAGCTTTCTTT
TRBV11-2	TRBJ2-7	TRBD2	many	CASSGRLAGGPGGEQYF	TGTGCCAGCAGCGGAAGACTAGCGGGGGGGCCTGGAGGAGAGCAGTACTTC
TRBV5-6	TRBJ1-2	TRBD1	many	CASSLEGTGRYGYTF	TGTGCCAGCAGCTTGGAAGGGACAGGACGCTATGGCTACACCTTC
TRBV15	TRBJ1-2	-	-	CATSSFSTASYGYTF	TGTGCCACCAGCAGCTTCTCGACAGCATCCTATGGCTACACCTTC
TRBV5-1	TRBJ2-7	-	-	CASSLEEGGTYEQYF	TGCGCCAGCAGCTTGGAAGAGGGGGGCACCTACGAGCAGTACTTC
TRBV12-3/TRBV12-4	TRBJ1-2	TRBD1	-	CASSLERDSPSGYTF	TGTGCCAGCAGTTTAGAGCGGGACAGTCCCTCTGGCTACACCTTC
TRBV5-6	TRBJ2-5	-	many	CASSVEGSPAETQYF	TGTGCCAGCAGCGTTGAGGGCTCGCCGGCTGAGACCCAGTACTTC
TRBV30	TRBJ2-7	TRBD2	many	CAWSVLAGANEQYF	TGTGCCTGGAGTGTGTTAGCGGGAGCGAACGAGCAGTACTTC
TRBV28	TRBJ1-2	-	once	CASSSPAGGRAGYTF	TGTGCCAGCAGTTCCCCCGCGGGAGGCCGAGCTGGCTACACCTTC
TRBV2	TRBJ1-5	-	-	CASSPGGPRNQPQHF	TGTGCCAGCAGTCCGGGGGGCCCGCGCAATCAGCCCCAGCATTTT
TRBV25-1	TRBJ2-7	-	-	CASSESLWAGTPYEQYF	TGTGCCAGCAGTGAATCCTTATGGGCAGGGACCCCCTACGAGCAGTACTTC
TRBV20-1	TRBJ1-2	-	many	CSARDGGNDGYTF	TGCAGTGCTAGAGACGGGGGAAACGATGGCTACACCTTC
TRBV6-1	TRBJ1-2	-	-	CASSGTAAGGYTF	TGTGCCAGCAGTGGGACCGCCGCTGGGGGCTACACCTTC
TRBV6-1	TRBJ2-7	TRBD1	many	CATLGQGEYEQYF	TGTGCCACCCTGGGACAGGGAGAGTACGAGCAGTACTTC
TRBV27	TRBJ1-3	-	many	CASSPGTSSGNTIYF	TGTGCCAGCAGTCCCGGGACAAGCTCTGGAAACACCATATATTTT
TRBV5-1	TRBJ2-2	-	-	CASSPDGNTGELFF	TGCGCCAGCAGCCCGGACGGAAACACCGGGGAGCTGTTTTTT
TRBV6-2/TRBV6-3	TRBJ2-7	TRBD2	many	CASSYSGLGPTHEQYF	TGTGCCAGCAGTTACTCGGGACTAGGCCCCACCCACGAGCAGTACTTC
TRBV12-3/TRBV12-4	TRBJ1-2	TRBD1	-	CASSLGTGIGGYTF	TGTGCCAGCAGTCTCGGGACAGGGATCGGGGGCTACACCTTC
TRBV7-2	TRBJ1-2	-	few	CASSFTDGNYGYTF	TGTGCCAGCAGCTTCACCGACGGAAACTATGGCTACACCTTC
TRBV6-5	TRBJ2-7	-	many	CASSSIRASPRYEQYF	TGTGCCAGCAGTTCAATAAGGGCATCACCACGGTACGAGCAGTACTTC
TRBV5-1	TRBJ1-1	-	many	CASSSLRRLNTEAFF	TGCGCCAGCAGCTCACTTCGCAGGCTGAACACTGAAGCTTTCTTT
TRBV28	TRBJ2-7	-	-	CASSSLTRAGDHEQYF	TGTGCCAGCAGTTCCCTGACCCGGGCAGGGGACCACGAGCAGTACTTC
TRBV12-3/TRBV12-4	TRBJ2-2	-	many	CASSSEGYTGELLF	TGTGCCAGCAGTTCAGAGGGTTACACCGGGGAGCTGCTTTTT
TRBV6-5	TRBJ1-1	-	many	CASSYKASSTEAFF	TGTGCCAGCAGTTACAAGGCTTCTAGCACTGAAGCTTTCTTT
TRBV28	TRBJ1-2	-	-	CASSAGTLNYGYTF	TGTGCCAGCAGCGCCGGGACACTCAACTATGGCTACACCTTC
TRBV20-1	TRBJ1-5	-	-	CSAPIVGQPQHF	TGCAGTGCTCCAATCGTTGGTCAGCCCCAGCATTTT
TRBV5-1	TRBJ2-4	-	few	CASSLEAELGIQYF	TGCGCCAGCAGCTTGGAGGCGGAGTTGGGCATTCAGTACTTC